This section outlines one TCR beta chain sequence together with its context. Antigen specificity is unknown. These data originate in a study of T cells in Graves' hyperthyroidism and ophthalmopathy. Study-level findings and limits: Before onset, ophthalmopathy was predicted by the model a median approximately 6.6 months earlier. Most expanded thyroid clonotypes above 0.001 recurred in blood.

Orbital computed tomography and thyroid ultrasound, together with serum TRAb and thyroxine and clinical symptoms, were used for diagnoses. The V end was cut by 4 bases, the J end by 8 bases, with 10 bases between. Germline V gives CDR1 SGDLS, CDR2 YYNGEE. This CDR3 is built from 13 residues. Amplification targeted TCR beta CDR3 regions from RNA transcripts. Carried out on the TCR CDR3, a first-round RT-PCR used the HTBI primer set. MiXCR, run by TCRdb on the multiplex PCR reads, gives a single entry per CDR3 protein. The sample shows a few hundred thousand distinct CDR3 sequences, over 35% of them seen only once.

The sequencing sample was made of peripheral blood or thyroid tissue (not recorded which). The receptor was derived from an adult woman with Graves' disease, either hyperthyroidism or ophthalmopathy (not recorded which). The V and J genes are TRBV9 and TRBJ1-6; no definite D call. CDR3 residues: CASSPTSDSPLHF. The CDR3 DNA follows: TGTGCCAGCAGCCCGACCTCGGATTCACCCCTCCACTTT.